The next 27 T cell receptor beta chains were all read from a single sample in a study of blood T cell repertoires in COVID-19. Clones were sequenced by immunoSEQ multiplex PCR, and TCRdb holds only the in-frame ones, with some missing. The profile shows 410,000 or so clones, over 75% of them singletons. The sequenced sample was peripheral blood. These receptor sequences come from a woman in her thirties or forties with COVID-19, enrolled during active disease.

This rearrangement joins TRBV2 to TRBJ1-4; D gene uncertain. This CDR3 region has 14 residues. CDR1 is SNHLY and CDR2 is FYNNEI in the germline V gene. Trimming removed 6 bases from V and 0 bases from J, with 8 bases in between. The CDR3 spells CASSRLTTNEKLFF. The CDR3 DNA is TGTGCCAGCAGCAGACTGACAACTAATGAAAAACTGTTTTTT.

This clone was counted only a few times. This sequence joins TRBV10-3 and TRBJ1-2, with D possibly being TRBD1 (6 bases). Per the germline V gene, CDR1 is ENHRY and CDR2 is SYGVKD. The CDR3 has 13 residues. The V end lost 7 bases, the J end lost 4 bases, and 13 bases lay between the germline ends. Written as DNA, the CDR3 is TGTGCCATCAAGGGGGGGCTTACCTATGGCTACACCTTC. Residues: CAIKGGLTYGYTF.

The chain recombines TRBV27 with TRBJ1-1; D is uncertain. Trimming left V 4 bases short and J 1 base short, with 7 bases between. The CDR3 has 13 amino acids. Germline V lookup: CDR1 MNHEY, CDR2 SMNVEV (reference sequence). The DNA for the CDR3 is TGTGCCAGCAGTTACAGAGAGAACACTGAAGCTTTCTTT. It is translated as CASSYRENTEAFF.

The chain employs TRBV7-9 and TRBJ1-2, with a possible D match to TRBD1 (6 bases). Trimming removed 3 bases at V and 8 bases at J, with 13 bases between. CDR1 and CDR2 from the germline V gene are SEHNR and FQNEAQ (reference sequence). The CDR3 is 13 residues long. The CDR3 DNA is TGTGCCAGCAGCTTTGAACCTACAGGGGGCTACACCTTC. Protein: CASSFEPTGGYTF.

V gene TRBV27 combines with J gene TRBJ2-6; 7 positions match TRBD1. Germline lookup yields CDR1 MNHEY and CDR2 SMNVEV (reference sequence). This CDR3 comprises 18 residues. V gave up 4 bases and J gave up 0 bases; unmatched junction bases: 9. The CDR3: CASSSVRGPSSGANVLTF. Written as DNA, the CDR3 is TGTGCCAGCAGTTCTGTGAGGGGGCCGAGCTCTGGGGCCAACGTCCTGACTTTC.

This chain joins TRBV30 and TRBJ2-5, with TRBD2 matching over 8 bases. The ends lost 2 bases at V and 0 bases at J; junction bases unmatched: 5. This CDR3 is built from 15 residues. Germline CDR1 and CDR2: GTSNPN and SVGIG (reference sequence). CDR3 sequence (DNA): TGTGCCTGGAGTCAAGCGGGGGTGTACCAAGAGACCCAGTACTTC. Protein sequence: CAWSQAGVYQETQYF.

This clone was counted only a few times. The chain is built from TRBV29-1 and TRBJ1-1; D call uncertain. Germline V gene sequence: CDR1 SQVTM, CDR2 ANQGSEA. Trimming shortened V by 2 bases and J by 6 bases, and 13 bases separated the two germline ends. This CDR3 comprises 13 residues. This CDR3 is CSVESFQASEAFF. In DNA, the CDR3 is TGCAGCGTTGAAAGTTTCCAGGCCTCTGAAGCTTTCTTT.

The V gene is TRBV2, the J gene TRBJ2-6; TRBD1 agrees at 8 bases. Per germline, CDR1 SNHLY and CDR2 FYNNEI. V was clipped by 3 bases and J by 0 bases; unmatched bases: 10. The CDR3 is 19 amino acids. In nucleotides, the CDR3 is TGTGCCAGCAGTGACCGCCGGGACAGGACCTTCTCTGGGGCCAACGTCCTGACTTTC. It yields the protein CASSDRRDRTFSGANVLTF. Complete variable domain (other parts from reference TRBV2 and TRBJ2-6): EPEVTQTPSHQVTQMGQEVILRCVPISNHLYFYWYRQILGQKVEFLVSFYNNEISEKSEIFDDQFSVERPDGSNFTLKIRSTKLEDSAMYFCASSDRRDRTFSGANVLTFGAGSRLTVL.

The CDR3: CSVAWTDNSPLHF. Written as DNA, the CDR3 is TGCAGCGTTGCCTGGACAGATAATTCACCCCTCCACTTT. V and J are TRBV29-1 and TRBJ1-6, with D perhaps matching TRBD1 (6 bases). With 4 bases removed from V and 5 bases from J, the gap between germline ends came to 9 bases. CDR3 length equals 13 residues. Germline assignment: CDR1 SQVTM and CDR2 ANQGSEA.

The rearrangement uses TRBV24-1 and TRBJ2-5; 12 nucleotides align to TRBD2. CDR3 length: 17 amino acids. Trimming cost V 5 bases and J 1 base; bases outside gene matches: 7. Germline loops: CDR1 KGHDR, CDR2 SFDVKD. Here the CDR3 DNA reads TGTGCCACCAGTGCGGCGAGGACTAGCGGGACCCAAGAGACCCAGTACTTC. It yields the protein CATSAARTSGTQETQYF.

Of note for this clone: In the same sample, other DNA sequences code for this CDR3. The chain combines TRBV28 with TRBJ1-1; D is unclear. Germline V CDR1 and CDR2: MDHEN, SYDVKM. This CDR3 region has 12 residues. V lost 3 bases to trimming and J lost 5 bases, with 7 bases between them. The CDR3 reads CASSFSGTEAFF. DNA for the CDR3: TGTGCCAGCAGTTTTTCGGGGACTGAAGCTTTCTTT.

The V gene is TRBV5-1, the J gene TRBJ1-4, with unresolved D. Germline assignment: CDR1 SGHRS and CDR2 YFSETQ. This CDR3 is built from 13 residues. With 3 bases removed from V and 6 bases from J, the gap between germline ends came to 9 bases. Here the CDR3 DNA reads TGCGCCAGCAGCTCGAACGCGGATGAAAAACTGTTTTTT. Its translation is CASSSNADEKLFF.

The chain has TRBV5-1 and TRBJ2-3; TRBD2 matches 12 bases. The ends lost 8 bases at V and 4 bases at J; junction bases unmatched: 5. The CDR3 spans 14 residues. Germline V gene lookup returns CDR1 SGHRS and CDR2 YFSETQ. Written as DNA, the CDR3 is TGCGCCAGTTCTAGCGGGGGGGCGTCAGATACGCAGTATTTT. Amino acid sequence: CASSSGGASDTQYF.

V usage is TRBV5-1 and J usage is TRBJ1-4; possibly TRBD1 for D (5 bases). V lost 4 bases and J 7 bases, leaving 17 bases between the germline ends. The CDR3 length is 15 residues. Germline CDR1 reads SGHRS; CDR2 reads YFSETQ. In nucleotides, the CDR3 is TGCGCCAGCAGCCCCGAGGGGAGGGGCAGTGAAAAACTGTTTTTT. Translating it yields CASSPEGRGSEKLFF.

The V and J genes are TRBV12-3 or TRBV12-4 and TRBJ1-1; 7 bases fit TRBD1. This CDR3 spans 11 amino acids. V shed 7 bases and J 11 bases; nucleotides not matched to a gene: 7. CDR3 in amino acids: CASTQGGRAFF. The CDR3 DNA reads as TGTGCCAGCACCCAGGGGGGTAGGGCTTTCTTT.

In DNA, the CDR3 is TGTGCCAGCAGCCCCGAAATAAGCGCGGACACTGAAGCTTTCTTT. It is translated as CASSPEISADTEAFF. The chain recombines TRBV7-8 with TRBJ1-1; D not resolved. The CDR3 is 15 amino acids. Trimming took off 5 bases at V and 3 bases at J, with 16 bases between the two ends. CDR1 and CDR2 (germline): SGHVS, FQNEAQ.

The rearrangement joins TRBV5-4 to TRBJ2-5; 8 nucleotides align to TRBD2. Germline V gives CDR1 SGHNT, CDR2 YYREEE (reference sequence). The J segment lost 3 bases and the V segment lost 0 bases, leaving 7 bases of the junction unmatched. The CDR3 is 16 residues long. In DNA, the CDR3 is TGTGCCAGCAGCTTGGCAACGGGACTAGATAAAGAGACCCAGTACTTC. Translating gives CASSLATGLDKETQYF.

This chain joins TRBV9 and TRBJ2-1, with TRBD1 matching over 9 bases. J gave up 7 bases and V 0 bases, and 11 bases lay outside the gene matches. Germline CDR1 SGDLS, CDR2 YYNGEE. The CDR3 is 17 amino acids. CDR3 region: CASSVASGDRVSNEQFF. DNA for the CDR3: TGTGCCAGCAGCGTAGCTTCGGGGGACAGGGTGTCGAATGAGCAGTTCTTC. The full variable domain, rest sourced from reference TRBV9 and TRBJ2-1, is DSGVTQTPKHLITATGQRVTLRCSPRSGDLSVYWYQQSLDQGLQFLIQYYNGEERAKGNILERFSAQQFPDLHSELNLSSLELGDSALYFCASSVASGDRVSNEQFFGPGTRLTVL.

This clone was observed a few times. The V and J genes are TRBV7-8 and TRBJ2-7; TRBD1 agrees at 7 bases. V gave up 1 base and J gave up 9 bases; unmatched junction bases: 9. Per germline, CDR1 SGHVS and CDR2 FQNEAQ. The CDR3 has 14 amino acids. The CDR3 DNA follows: TGTGCCAGCAGCTTAGGGACAGGTAGTAGGGGGCAGTACTTC. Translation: CASSLGTGSRGQYF.

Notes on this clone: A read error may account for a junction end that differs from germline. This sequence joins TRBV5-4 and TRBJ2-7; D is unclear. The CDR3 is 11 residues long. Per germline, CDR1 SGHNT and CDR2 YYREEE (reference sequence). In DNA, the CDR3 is TGTGCCAGCAGCTTGGACAGTTCCCGCTCATTC. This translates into CASSLDSSRSF.

CDR3 protein: CASTSRTGLRVTEAFF. CDR3 nucleotide sequence: TGTGCCAGTACCTCCCGGACAGGTCTGAGGGTCACTGAAGCTTTCTTT. This chain connects TRBV19 to TRBJ1-1; 7 bases line up with TRBD1. This CDR3 region has 16 residues. The V segment lost 7 bases and the J segment 4 bases; nucleotides outside the gene matches: 15. The germline CDR1 and CDR2 sequences are LNHDA and SQIVND (reference sequence).

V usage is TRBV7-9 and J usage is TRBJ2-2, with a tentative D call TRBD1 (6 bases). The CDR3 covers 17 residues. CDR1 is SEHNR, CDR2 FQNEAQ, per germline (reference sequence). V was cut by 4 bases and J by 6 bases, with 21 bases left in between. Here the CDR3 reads CASSSPEWTAPAGELFF. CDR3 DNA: TGTGCCAGCAGCTCCCCCGAGTGGACAGCCCCTGCCGGGGAGCTGTTTTTT. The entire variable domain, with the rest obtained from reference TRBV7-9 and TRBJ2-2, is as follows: DTGVSQNPRHKITKRGQNVTFRCDPISEHNRLYWYRQTLGQGPEFLTYFQNEAQLEKSRLLSDRFSAERPKGSFSTLEIQRTEQGDSAMYLCASSSPEWTAPAGELFFGEGSRLTVL.

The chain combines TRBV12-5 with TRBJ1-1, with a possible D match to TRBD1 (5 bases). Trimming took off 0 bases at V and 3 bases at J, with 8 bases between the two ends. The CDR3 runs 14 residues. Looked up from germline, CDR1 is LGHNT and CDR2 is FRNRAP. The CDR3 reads CASGLVGGYTEAFF. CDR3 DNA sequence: TGTGCTAGTGGTTTGGTGGGGGGTTACACTGAAGCTTTCTTT.

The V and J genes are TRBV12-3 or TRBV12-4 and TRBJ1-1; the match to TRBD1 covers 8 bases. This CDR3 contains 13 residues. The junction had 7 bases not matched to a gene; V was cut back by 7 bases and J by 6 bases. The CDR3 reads CASTQGAGAEAFF. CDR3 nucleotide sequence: TGTGCCAGCACCCAGGGGGCAGGCGCTGAAGCTTTCTTT.

This CDR3 is CASSLSEPASSTDTQYF. The CDR3 nucleotides are TGTGCCAGCAGTTTGTCCGAGCCCGCTTCTAGCACAGATACGCAGTATTTT. The chain has TRBV28 and TRBJ2-3; D unclear. Trimming took 3 bases from V and 0 from J, leaving 16 bases between them. Per germline, CDR1 MDHEN and CDR2 SYDVKM. This CDR3 spans 17 amino acids. Based on the CDR3 plus reference TRBV28 and TRBJ2-3, the full variable domain is DVKVTQSSRYLVKRTGEKVFLECVQDMDHENMFWYRQDPGLGLRLIYFSYDVKMKEKGDIPEGYSVSREKKERFSLILESASTNQTSMYLCASSLSEPASSTDTQYFGPGTRLTVL.

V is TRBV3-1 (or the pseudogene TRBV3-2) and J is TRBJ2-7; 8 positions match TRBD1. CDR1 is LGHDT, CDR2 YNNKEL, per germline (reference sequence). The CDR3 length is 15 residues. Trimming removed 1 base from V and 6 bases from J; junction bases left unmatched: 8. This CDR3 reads CASSQASQGVSEQYF. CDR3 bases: TGTGCCAGCAGCCAAGCTTCACAGGGGGTAAGCGAGCAGTACTTC.

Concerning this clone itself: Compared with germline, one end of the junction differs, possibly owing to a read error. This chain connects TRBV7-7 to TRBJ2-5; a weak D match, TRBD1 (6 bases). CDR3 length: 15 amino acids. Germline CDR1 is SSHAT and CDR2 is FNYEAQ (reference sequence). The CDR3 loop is CASSYTDRYQETQYF. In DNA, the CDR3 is TGTGCTAGCAGTTACACCGACAGGTACCAAGAGACCCAGTACTTC.